This is a list of T cell receptor beta chains from one sample in a study of blood T cell repertoires in COVID-19. This table comes from immunoSEQ multiplex PCR, and its TCRdb copy is limited to in-frame clones, with some not included. The table lists fewer than 250,000 clones, 82% of them singletons, with less than 15% in the top ten. The sample consisted of peripheral blood. The receptors shown here come from a woman between 40 and 55 years old with acute or convalescent COVID-19. Both conserved end residues are part of each CDR3. The D gene is left open where the match is weak. The size entry is marked missing in some rows and otherwise reads once, few, many or a size class.

clone size	V gene	D gene	J gene	CDR3 DNA	CDR3 protein
-	TRBV3-1/TRBV3-2	-	TRBJ2-7	TGTGCCAGCAGCCAAGGGCCAGGGGAGCCCTACGAGCAGTACTTC	CASSQGPGEPYEQYF
-	TRBV2	-	TRBJ1-2	TGTGCCAGCAGAGCACAGGGATCCGGTGGCTACACCTTC	CASRAQGSGGYTF
-	TRBV24-1	TRBD1	TRBJ2-7	TGTGCCACCAGTGACCAGGACAGGGGTCAAATATCCTACGAGCAGTACTTC	CATSDQDRGQISYEQYF
-	TRBV19	-	TRBJ2-5	TGTGCCAGTAGTATGAAGGGGCGTCAAGAGACCCAGTACTTC	CASSMKGRQETQYF
-	TRBV30	TRBD1	TRBJ2-7	TGTGCCTGGAGTGTTGACAGGGCGAGCTCCTACGAGCAGTACTTC	CAWSVDRASSYEQYF
few	TRBV7-8	TRBD2	TRBJ2-1	TGTGCCAGCAGCCCCCGAGGACTAGCGTTATACAATGAGCAGTTCTTC	CASSPRGLALYNEQFF
-	TRBV19	-	TRBJ1-1	TGTGCCAGTAGTACCTCTAATAGTGAAGCTTTCTTT	CASSTSNSEAFF
-	TRBV19	TRBD1	TRBJ1-5	TGTGCCAGTAGGCCTGACAGGGTTGGCAATCAGCCCCAGCATTTT	CASRPDRVGNQPQHF
-	TRBV5-8	-	TRBJ2-2	TGTGCCAGCAGCTGGTCCTCAGGGACCGGGGAGCTGTTTTTT	CASSWSSGTGELFF
-	TRBV25-1	-	TRBJ1-6	TGTGCCAGCAGGGGGGCGGTTAATTCACCCCTCCACTTT	CASRGAVNSPLHF
once	TRBV3-1/TRBV3-2	-	TRBJ2-7	TGTGCCAGCAGCAGAGGACAGTCTTCCTACGAGCAGTACTTC	CASSRGQSSYEQYF
-	TRBV11-2	-	TRBJ2-4	TGTGCCAGCCCCAGAGATAGGAGGCGGGGTATAGCCAAAAACATTCAGTACTTC	CASPRDRRRGIAKNIQYF
-	TRBV18	-	TRBJ2-2	TGTGCCAGCTCGGTTCGGACGGGGGACACCGGGGAGCTGTTTTTT	CASSVRTGDTGELFF
-	TRBV14	-	TRBJ1-1	TGTGCCAGCAGCCAAGAAATCGGGGTGACCACTGAAGCTTTCTTT	CASSQEIGVTTEAFF
-	TRBV30	-	TRBJ2-6	TGTGCCTGGAGTGTAGCAGGGGCCAACGTCCTGACTTTC	CAWSVAGANVLTF
-	TRBV7-2	TRBD1	TRBJ1-2	TGTGCCAGCAGCAAAAGACGACAGGGGGCTAGGGGGAAGGATGGCTACACCTTC	CASSKRRQGARGKDGYTF
-	TRBV25-1	-	TRBJ1-2	TGTGCCAGCAGTGACTGGCAGGCTGATTATGGCTACACCTTC	CASSDWQADYGYTF
once	TRBV7-2	-	TRBJ2-5	TGTGCCAGCAGCTCCCATTTGGGCTCAGGAAAGACCCAGTACTTC	CASSSHLGSGKTQYF
-	TRBV30	TRBD2	TRBJ2-5	TGTGCCTGGAGAAACGGGGGGTTAGCGGGAGTTGTTACAGAGACCCAGTACTTC	CAWRNGGLAGVVTETQYF
-	TRBV30	-	TRBJ1-5	TGTGCCTGGAGTCCAGTCTCGCTCCCCTTCAATCAGCCCCAGCATTTT	CAWSPVSLPFNQPQHF
-	TRBV29-1	-	TRBJ2-3	TGCAGCGTTGAAGGTCTGTTGGGACTTACCACAGATACGCAGTATTTT	CSVEGLLGLTTDTQYF
-	TRBV4-1	-	TRBJ1-1	TGCGCCAGCAGCCCCCGGGCCGAGGGAAACACTGAAGCTTTCTTT	CASSPRAEGNTEAFF
-	TRBV6-2/TRBV6-3	TRBD2	TRBJ2-1	TGTGCCAGCAGTTTCCCCAAAGCGGGAGGGTACAATGAGCAGTTCTTC	CASSFPKAGGYNEQFF
-	TRBV12-3/TRBV12-4	-	TRBJ1-2	TGTGCCAGCAGTCCCCGGGGGGGGGATGGCTACACCTTC	CASSPRGGDGYTF
few	TRBV7-9	TRBD1	TRBJ2-3	TGTGCCAGCAGTCTTACAGGGGGCCGTAGCACAGATACGCAGTATTTT	CASSLTGGRSTDTQYF
-	TRBV9	TRBD2	TRBJ2-5	TGTGCCAGCAGCGTAGAGGCGGGAGCTCAAGAGACCCAGTACTTC	CASSVEAGAQETQYF
-	TRBV24-1	TRBD1	TRBJ2-5	TGTGCCACCCTACAGGGGGACAACCAAGAGACCCAGTACTTC	CATLQGDNQETQYF
-	TRBV11-1	TRBD2	TRBJ2-7	TGTGCCAGCAGCGACGTTCGTGTCGGGGGGTACGAGCAGTACTTC	CASSDVRVGGYEQYF
-	TRBV7-2	TRBD1	TRBJ1-1	TGTGCCAGCAGCTCCACGGGACAGGGCCTAAGGAGAGCTTTCTTT	CASSSTGQGLRRAFF
few	TRBV4-1	-	TRBJ1-5	TGCGCCAGCAGCCAAGATGGTCAGTTCAATCAGCCCCAGCATTTT	CASSQDGQFNQPQHF
-	TRBV5-6	-	TRBJ2-1	TGTGCCAGCAGCTTGAATCCGGGACTCCAATACAATGAGCAGTTCTTC	CASSLNPGLQYNEQFF
-	TRBV6-2/TRBV6-3	-	TRBJ1-5	TGTGCCAGCAGTTACGGCAGGGGAACCCAGGCGACTTATAGCAATCAGCCCCAGCATTTT	CASSYGRGTQATYSNQPQHF
-	TRBV19	-	TRBJ2-7	TGTGCCAGTAGTATTAGAAACAGTTTCTCCTACGAGCAGTACTTC	CASSIRNSFSYEQYF
once	TRBV30	-	TRBJ2-2	TGTGCCTGGAGTGTAGTAACAGGGCGAGCGGGGGAGCTGTTTTTT	CAWSVVTGRAGELFF
-	TRBV5-8	TRBD2	TRBJ2-3	TGTGCCAGCAGCCCAGCCCCTAGCGGGGGGGCCATTGGCTATACGCAGTATTTT	CASSPAPSGGAIGYTQYF
-	TRBV19	TRBD2	TRBJ2-1	TGTGCCAGTAGTATGGATCGCGGGAGGTTCAATGAGCAGTTCTTC	CASSMDRGRFNEQFF
-	TRBV25-1	-	TRBJ2-7	TGTGCCAGCAGTGAATCAGGGGTCCCCTACGAGCAGTACTTC	CASSESGVPYEQYF
-	TRBV5-1	-	TRBJ1-2	TGCGCCAGCAGCTTGTCTAGGGGGAGCGATGGCTACACCTTC	CASSLSRGSDGYTF
-	TRBV25-1	TRBD2	TRBJ2-5	TGTGCCAGCAGTGAACCTAGGGAAGCGGGGTCCCAAGAGACCCAGTACTTC	CASSEPREAGSQETQYF
-	TRBV27	-	TRBJ2-2	TGTGCCAGCAGTTTAGGGTCAGAGGGTTCGGGCACCGGGGAGCTGTTTTTT	CASSLGSEGSGTGELFF
-	TRBV5-6	TRBD2	TRBJ2-5	TGTGCCAGCAGCTTGAGGCCGGGAGGTTGGGGAGAGACCCAGTACTTC	CASSLRPGGWGETQYF
-	TRBV6-5	-	TRBJ1-1	TGTGCCAGCAGCCCCAGGGTATGGGGGGACACTGAAGCTTTCTTT	CASSPRVWGDTEAFF
once	TRBV7-2	-	TRBJ1-1	TGTGCCAGCAGTTTCAGGGTTAACACTGAAGCTTTCTTT	CASSFRVNTEAFF
-	TRBV7-8	TRBD2	TRBJ2-7	TGTGCCAGCAGGGGGACTAGCGGGGGGTACGAGCAGTACTTC	CASRGTSGGYEQYF
-	TRBV6-5	TRBD1	TRBJ1-2	TGTGCCAGCGGGACGCGGGACAGGGAATTCTATGGCTACACCTTC	CASGTRDREFYGYTF
-	TRBV29-1	-	TRBJ1-2	TGCAGCGTTGACGCGGGAGACGGCTACACCTTC	CSVDAGDGYTF
-	TRBV11-3	-	TRBJ2-7	TGTGCCAGCAGCTTAGAGACGGGAGACGAGCAGTACTTC	CASSLETGDEQYF
once	TRBV6-5	-	TRBJ1-1	TGTGCCAGCAGTTACGGGAGGGGGAGCACTGAAGCTTTCTTT	CASSYGRGSTEAFF
-	TRBV6-2/TRBV6-3	-	TRBJ2-5	TGTGCCAGCAGTACACAGGGCCTTCAAGAGACCCAGTACTTC	CASSTQGLQETQYF
-	TRBV19	TRBD1	TRBJ1-5	TGTGCCAGTCCCCAGGGGGCGCCGGTTTTCGTCAATCAGCCCCAGCATTTT	CASPQGAPVFVNQPQHF
-	TRBV12-3/TRBV12-4	-	TRBJ1-2	TGTGCCAGCAGTTTGGGGGGAGGATTGGGCTACACCTTC	CASSLGGGLGYTF
once	TRBV30	TRBD2	TRBJ2-4	TGTGCCTGGAGTGTAGGTAGCGGGAGCTCGGACATTCAGTACTTC	CAWSVGSGSSDIQYF